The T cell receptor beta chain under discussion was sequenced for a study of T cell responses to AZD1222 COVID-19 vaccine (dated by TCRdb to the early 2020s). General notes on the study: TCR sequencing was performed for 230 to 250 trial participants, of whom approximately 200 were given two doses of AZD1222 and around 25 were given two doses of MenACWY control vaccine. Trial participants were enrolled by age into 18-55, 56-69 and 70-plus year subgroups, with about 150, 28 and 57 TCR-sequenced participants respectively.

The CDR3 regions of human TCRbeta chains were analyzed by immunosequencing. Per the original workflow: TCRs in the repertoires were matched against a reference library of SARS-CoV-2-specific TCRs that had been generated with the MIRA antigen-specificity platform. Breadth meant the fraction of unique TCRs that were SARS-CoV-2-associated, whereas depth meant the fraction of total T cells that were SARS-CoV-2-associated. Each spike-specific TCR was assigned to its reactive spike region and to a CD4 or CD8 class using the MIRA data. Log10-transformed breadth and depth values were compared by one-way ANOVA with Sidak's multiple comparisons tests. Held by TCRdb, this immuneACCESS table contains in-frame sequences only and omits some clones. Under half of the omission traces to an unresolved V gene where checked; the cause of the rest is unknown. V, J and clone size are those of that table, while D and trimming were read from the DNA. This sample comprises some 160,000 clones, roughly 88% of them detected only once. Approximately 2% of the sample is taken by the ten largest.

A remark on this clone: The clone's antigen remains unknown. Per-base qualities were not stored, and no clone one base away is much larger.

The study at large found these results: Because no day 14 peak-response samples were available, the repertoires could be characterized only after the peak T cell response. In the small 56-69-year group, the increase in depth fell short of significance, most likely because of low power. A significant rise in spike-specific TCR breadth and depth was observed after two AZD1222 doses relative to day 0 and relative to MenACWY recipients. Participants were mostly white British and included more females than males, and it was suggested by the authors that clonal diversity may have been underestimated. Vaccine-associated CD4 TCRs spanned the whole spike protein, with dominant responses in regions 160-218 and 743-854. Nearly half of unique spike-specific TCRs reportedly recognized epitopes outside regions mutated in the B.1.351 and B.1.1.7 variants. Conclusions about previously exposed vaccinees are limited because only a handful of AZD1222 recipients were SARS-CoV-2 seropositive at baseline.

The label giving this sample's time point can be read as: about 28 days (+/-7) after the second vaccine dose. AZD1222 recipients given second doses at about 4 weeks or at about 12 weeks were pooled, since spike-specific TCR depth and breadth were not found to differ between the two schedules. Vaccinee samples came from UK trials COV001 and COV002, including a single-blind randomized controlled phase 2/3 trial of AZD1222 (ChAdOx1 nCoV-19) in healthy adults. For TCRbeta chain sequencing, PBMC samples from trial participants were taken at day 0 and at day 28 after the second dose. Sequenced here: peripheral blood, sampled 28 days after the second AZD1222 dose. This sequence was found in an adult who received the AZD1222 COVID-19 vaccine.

The sequence in DNA is TGTGCCAGCAGTGACCCCAGGGGGGAGAACACCGGGGAGCTGTTTTTT. It translates to CASSDPRGENTGELFF. The chain uses TRBV2 and TRBJ2-2; 7 matching bases give a weak D call of TRBD1. As encoded in the germline V gene, CDR1 is SNHLY while CDR2 is FYNNEI. There are 16 amino acids in the CDR3, from cysteine to phenylalanine inclusive. CDR3 DNA only is kept here, 48 bases in frame from base 1. Cut back by 3 bases and 1 base, the V and J ends lie 12 bases apart. Beyond the CDR3, the reference TRBV2 and TRBJ2-2 genes provide the residues; the full variable domain reads: EPEVTQTPSHQVTQMGQEVILRCVPISNHLYFYWYRQILGQKVEFLVSFYNNEISEKSEIFDDQFSVERPDGSNFTLKIRSTKLEDSAMYFCASSDPRGENTGELFFGEGSRLTVL.